The 3 T cell receptor beta chains given below trace back to one sample, sequenced in a study of sequential checkpoint blockade in melanoma. Libraries were prepared by immunoSEQ multiplex PCR; TCRdb keeps only in-frame clonotypes and omits some of them. The sample records 25,000 to 35,000 clones, roughly 73% being singletons. Treatment reported: randomized to nivolumab then ipilimumab (arm A) or the reverse (arm B). The material was CD8+ T cells sorted from blood (inferred from file names), obtained from a patient given nivolumab and ipilimumab in sequence. The receptor set was obtained from a human donor with melanoma.

The chain is built from TRBV4-3 and TRBJ2-7; possible D gene TRBD1, 6 bases. Germline V gene sequence: CDR1 LGHNA, CDR2 YSLEER. This CDR3 spans 16 amino acids. The V end was cut by 1 base, the J end by 5 bases, with 18 bases between. This CDR3 is CASSQAWAGVSHEQYF. CDR3 in DNA: TGCGCCAGCAGCCAAGCTTGGGCAGGGGTTAGCCACGAGCAGTACTTC.

V usage is TRBV9 and J usage is TRBJ2-2; D might be TRBD1 (6 bases). Germline V CDR1 and CDR2: SGDLS, YYNGEE. The V end lost 3 bases, the J end lost 0 bases, and 15 bases lay between the germline ends. The CDR3 has 17 amino acids. CDR3 region: CASSGNTGRTNTGELFF. In DNA, the CDR3 is TGTGCCAGCAGCGGAAATACAGGGCGGACGAACACCGGGGAGCTGTTTTTT.

The CDR3 region has the DNA TGTGCCAGTAGTGACGGACAGGGGTTTGCAGATACGCAGTATTTT. Translating gives CASSDGQGFADTQYF. The chain employs TRBV19 and TRBJ2-3, with 9 positions matching TRBD1. Germline V gene lookup returns CDR1 LNHDA and CDR2 SQIVND (reference sequence). V was clipped by 5 bases and J by 4 bases; unmatched bases: 7. There are 15 residues in the CDR3.